The next 9 T cell receptor beta chains were all read from a single sample in a study of OX40 agonist ivuxolimab in advanced cancers. Using immunoSEQ multiplex PCR, the repertoire was profiled, and TCRdb retains in-frame clones only, with some absent. Of 65,000 to 90,000 clones listed, about 91% are singletons. Sample: CD4+ or CD8+ T cells sorted from blood, taken in a trial of the OX40 agonist ivuxolimab. The source is an adult with an advanced solid tumor such as melanoma, head and neck, liver or kidney cancer.

The genes are TRBV7-6 and TRBJ2-1; 10 nucleotides line up with TRBD2. Germline values: CDR1 SGHVS, CDR2 FNYEAQ. With V trimmed by 6 bases and J by 6 bases, 5 bases remained unmatched. This CDR3 region has 14 residues. This CDR3 reads CASRSLAGVNEQFF. The CDR3 region has the DNA TGTGCCAGCAGATCCCTAGCGGGAGTCAATGAGCAGTTCTTC.

The V and J genes are TRBV4-2 and TRBJ2-7, with D unresolved. Trimming removed 3 bases from V and 2 bases from J, with 8 bases in between. The CDR3 is 13 amino acids. The V gene's germline CDR1 is LGHNA and CDR2 YNFKEQ. CDR3 coding DNA: TGTGCCAGCAGCCATGTGGGTGCCTACGAGCAGTACTTC. It yields the protein CASSHVGAYEQYF.

The chain links TRBV6-5 to TRBJ2-7, with D uncertain. There are 11 residues in the CDR3. Trimming took 5 bases from V and 3 from J, leaving 5 bases between them. Germline lookup yields CDR1 MNHEY and CDR2 SVGAGI. For the CDR3, the DNA is TGTGCCAGCAGTGAAGGCTACGAGCAGTACTTC. Its translation is CASSEGYEQYF.

The chain is built from TRBV6-5 and TRBJ2-7; D not resolved. The CDR3 has 13 amino acids. Germline values: CDR1 MNHEY, CDR2 SVGAGI. V was trimmed by 6 bases and J by 0 bases, leaving 9 bases between them. The CDR3 is CASRPGSSYEQYF. The CDR3 DNA reads TGTGCCAGCAGACCAGGTAGCTCCTACGAGCAGTACTTC.

This rearrangement joins TRBV19 to TRBJ1-3; 7 bases fit TRBD1. CDR3 length: 15 residues. J gave up 0 bases and V 7 bases, and 6 bases lay outside the gene matches. From germline, CDR1 is LNHDA and CDR2 SQIVND (reference sequence). CDR3: CASTEQGNSGNTIYF. DNA for the CDR3: TGTGCCAGTACCGAACAGGGGAACTCTGGAAACACCATATATTTT. The full variable domain, completed using reference TRBV19 and TRBJ1-3, is DGGITQSPKYLFRKEGQNVTLSCEQNLNHDAMYWYRQDPGQGLRLIYYSQIVNDFQKGDIAEGYSVSREKKESFPLTVTSAQKNPTAFYLCASTEQGNSGNTIYFGEGSWLTVV.

This clone came up once. The rearrangement links TRBV27 to TRBJ2-1; possibly TRBD2 for D (7 bases). This CDR3 is built from 18 residues. The V gene lost 8 bases and the J gene lost 3 bases, with 26 bases spanning the gap. Germline values: CDR1 MNHEY, CDR2 SMNVEV (reference sequence). CDR3 loop: CASLARGQVLANYNEQFF. The DNA for the CDR3 is TGTGCCAGCTTAGCGCGGGGGCAGGTACTAGCTAACTACAATGAGCAGTTCTTC.

The V gene is TRBV4-1, the J gene TRBJ2-2, with 16 positions matching TRBD2. J gave up 5 bases and V 4 bases, and 4 bases lay outside the gene matches. CDR1 MGHRA and CDR2 YSYEKL come from the germline V gene. The CDR3 extends over 17 amino acids. In DNA form, the CDR3 reads TGCGCCAGCAGCCGGGGACTAGCGGGAGGGCGAACCGGGGAGCTGTTTTTT. This translates into CASSRGLAGGRTGELFF.

A single count supports this clone. The chain combines TRBV5-1 with TRBJ1-1; 9 nucleotides agree with TRBD1. CDR3 size: 12 residues. With 3 bases clipped from V and 8 bases from J, the junction kept 2 bases outside the gene matches. CDR1 is SGHRS, CDR2 YFSETQ, per germline. This chain's CDR3 is CASSWGTGEAFF. Here the CDR3 DNA reads TGCGCCAGCAGCTGGGGGACAGGGGAAGCTTTCTTT.

This sequence joins TRBV2 and TRBJ2-5; D unclear. The CDR3 extends over 14 amino acids. Looked up from germline, CDR1 is SNHLY and CDR2 is FYNNEI. Trimming stripped 6 bases from V and 5 bases from J, with 16 bases between. CDR3 loop: CASRYRAPGETQYF. The CDR3 nucleotides are TGTGCCAGCAGGTATCGGGCCCCTGGGGAGACCCAGTACTTC.